Listed below are T cell receptor beta chains from one sample, sequenced in a study of T cell repertoires in cytomegalovirus infection. These receptors' antigens are unknown. MiXCR, applied by TCRdb to the reads, yields one record per CDR3 protein. Among 900,000 to 950,000 distinct CDR3 sequences listed, roughly 30% were seen once. Sample: cultured CD8+ T cells from PBMCs, taken from culture after CMV antigen stimulation. These receptors were collected from a human donor in good health (CMV status not recorded). Some clones in this sample may be carry-over from other donors' samples. Each CDR3 is given with its conserved first and last residue. D genes are given only for firm matches. The listing skips clone size in some rows; elsewhere it reads once, few, many or a size class.

d_call clone_size j_call v_call cdr3_nt cdr3_aa
NA few TRBJ1-2 TRBV9 TGTGCCAGCAGCGCTCCCTCGGGCGGCACCGGATGGTATGGCTACACCTTC CASSAPSGGTGWYGYTF
TRBD1 few TRBJ2-5 TRBV28 TGTGCCAGCAGTGTACAGGGGGAAGAGACCCAGTACTTC CASSVQGEETQYF
NA many TRBJ2-1 TRBV10-3 TGTGCCATAGGAGTCCCTAGCGAGAATGAGCAGTTCTTC CAIGVPSENEQFF
NA few TRBJ1-1 TRBV7-2 TGTGCCAGCAGCTCATCTTGGGTGAACACTGAAGCTTTCTTT CASSSSWVNTEAFF
NA NA TRBJ2-3 TRBV20-1 TGCAGTGCTAGAGATGGGGACAAGGGTCGGGATACGCAGTATTTT CSARDGDKGRDTQYF
NA few TRBJ1-1 TRBV3-1 TGTGCCAGCAGCCAAGAGGGAGAGGCGAACACTGAAGCTTTCTTT CASSQEGEANTEAFF
TRBD1 NA TRBJ2-1 TRBV27 TGTGCCAGCAGTTTAGGAACAGGGGGCTACAATGAGCAGTCCTTC CASSLGTGGYNEQSF
NA many TRBJ2-5 TRBV7-8 TGTGCCAGCAGCGAAATCATCGATCAAGAGACCCAGTACTTC CASSEIIDQETQYF
NA NA TRBJ1-3 TRBV9 TGTGCCAGCAGCGCAGGGGTCGCTCCTCGGAACACCATATATTTT CASSAGVAPRNTIYF
NA NA TRBJ2-2 TRBV10-3 TGTGCCATCCGGTCAGGGGAAACCGGGGAGCTGTTTTTT CAIRSGETGELFF
NA NA TRBJ1-2 TRBV9 TGTGCCAGCAGCGGCCGGGACAATCCGATTTTTGGCTACACCTTC CASSGRDNPIFGYTF
NA many TRBJ2-7 TRBV7-6 TGTGCCAGCAGCTTAGGGGCAGAGCTTGGCTTC CASSLGAELGF
NA few TRBJ1-6 TRBV7-6 TGTGCCAGCAGCCTCTCGGCCGCAGGGATTTCACCCCTCCACTTT CASSLSAAGISPLHF
TRBD1 NA TRBJ2-3 TRBV5-1 TGCGCCAGCAGCCCTGGGACAGGGAAAGATACGCAGTATTTT CASSPGTGKDTQYF
TRBD2 NA TRBJ2-1 TRBV20-1 TGCAGTGCTAGAGATCAAATACGGGTGACTAGCGGGGACTCGGACTCCTACAATGAGCAGTTCTTC CSARDQIRVTSGDSDSYNEQFF